This TCR beta chain was obtained from a study of cytomegalovirus exposure and HLA in healthy donors. At the level of the study: Caucasian-associated ancestry cluster membership applied to about 83% of around 400 genotyped donors.

The CDR3 contains 18 residues. The germline gives CDR1 SEHNR, CDR2 FQNEAQ (reference sequence). The ends lost 5 bases at V and 0 bases at J; junction bases unmatched: 12. The PCR made use of 60 Vbeta and 13 Jbeta primers. The protocol was immunoSEQ multiplex PCR, while the TCRdb copy is restricted to in-frame clones and leaves out a portion. The data show some 180,000 clones, roughly a tenth seen once. The specimen was PBMCs. The clonotype was recovered from a woman aged 25 to 45 in good health and CMV-seropositive. J is TRBJ1-3 and V is TRBV7-9, with 8 bases that match TRBD1. The chain's CDR3 is CASSHPTGAVISGNTIYF. The DNA for the CDR3 is TGTGCCAGCAGCCACCCGACAGGGGCCGTGATCTCTGGAAACACCATATATTTT.